This T cell receptor (beta chain) was recorded in a study of T cell responses to AZD1222 COVID-19 vaccine. Profiling relied on immunoSEQ multiplex PCR, and the TCRdb table lists in-frame clones only, not all of them. The table shows 160,000 or so clones, with around nine tenths occurring only once. V shed 3 bases, J shed 6 bases, and the junction held 6 bases outside the gene matches. The CDR3 totals 14 residues. Germline V lookup: CDR1 SEHNR, CDR2 FQNEAQ (reference sequence). Concerning this clone: Its target is not known.

Study outcomes and limitations: Baseline testing showed seropositivity in only a handful of AZD1222 recipients. Donors, mostly white British, included more females; clonal diversity was possibly underestimated.

The sample here was peripheral blood, taken on day 0 of AZD1222 vaccination. This clonotype originated in an adult in good health. This chain joins TRBV7-9 and TRBJ1-1; 8 bases match TRBD1. CDR3 bases: TGTGCCAGCAGCTTGGGAGACAGGGGATCTGAAGCTTTCTTT. Protein product: CASSLGDRGSEAFF.